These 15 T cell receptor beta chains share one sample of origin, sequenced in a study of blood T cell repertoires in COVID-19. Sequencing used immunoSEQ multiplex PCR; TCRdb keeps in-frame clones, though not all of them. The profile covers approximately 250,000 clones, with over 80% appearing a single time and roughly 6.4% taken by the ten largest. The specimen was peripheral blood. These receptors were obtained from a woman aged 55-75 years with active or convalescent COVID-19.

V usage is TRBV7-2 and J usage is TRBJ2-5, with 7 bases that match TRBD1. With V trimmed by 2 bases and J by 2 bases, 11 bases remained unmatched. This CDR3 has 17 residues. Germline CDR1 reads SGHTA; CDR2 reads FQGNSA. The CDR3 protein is CASSLSGTAAAQETQYF. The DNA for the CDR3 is TGTGCCAGCAGCTTATCTGGGACAGCCGCGGCGCAAGAGACCCAGTACTTC.

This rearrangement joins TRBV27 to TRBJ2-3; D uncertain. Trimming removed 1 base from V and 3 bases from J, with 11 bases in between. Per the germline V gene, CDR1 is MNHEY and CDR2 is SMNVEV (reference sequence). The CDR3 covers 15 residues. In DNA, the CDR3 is TGTGCCAGCAGTTTATTAACACAGAATACAGATACGCAGTATTTT. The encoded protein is CASSLLTQNTDTQYF.

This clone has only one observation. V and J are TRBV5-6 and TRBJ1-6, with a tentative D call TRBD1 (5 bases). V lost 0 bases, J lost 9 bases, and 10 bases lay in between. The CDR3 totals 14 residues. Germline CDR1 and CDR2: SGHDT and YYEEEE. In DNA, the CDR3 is TGTGCCAGCAGCTTGGGGGGCAGGACTTCACCCCTCCACTTT. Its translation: CASSLGGRTSPLHF.

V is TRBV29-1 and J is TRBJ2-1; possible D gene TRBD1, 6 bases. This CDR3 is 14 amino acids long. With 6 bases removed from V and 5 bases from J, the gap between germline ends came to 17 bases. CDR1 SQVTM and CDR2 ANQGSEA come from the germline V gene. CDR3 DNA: TGCAGCGTGACACCGGGACACCAAAACAATGAGCAGTTCTTC. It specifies CSVTPGHQNNEQFF.

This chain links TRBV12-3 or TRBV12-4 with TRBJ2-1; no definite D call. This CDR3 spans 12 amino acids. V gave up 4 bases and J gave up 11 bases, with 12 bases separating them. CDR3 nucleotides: TGTGCCAGCAGTTATAACTACATTAAGCAGTTCTTC. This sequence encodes CASSYNYIKQFF.

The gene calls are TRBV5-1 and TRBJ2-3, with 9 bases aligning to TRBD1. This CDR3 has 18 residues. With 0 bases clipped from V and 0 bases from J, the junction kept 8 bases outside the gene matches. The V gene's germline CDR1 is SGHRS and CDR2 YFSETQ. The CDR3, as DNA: TGCGCCAGCAGCTTGGGCCCGACAGGGGGAACTAGCACAGATACGCAGTATTTT. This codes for CASSLGPTGGTSTDTQYF.

Here the CDR3 DNA reads TGTGCCAGCAGCAGACCGGGACAGGGGAGTCAGCCCCAGCATTTT. This translates into CASSRPGQGSQPQHF. The chain couples TRBV7-4 to TRBJ1-5; 10 positions match TRBD1. With V trimmed by 5 bases and J by 6 bases, 7 bases remained unmatched. The length of the CDR3 is 15 residues. The germline V gene has CDR1 SGHVT and CDR2 SQSDAQ. The whole variable domain, filled in from reference TRBV7-4 and TRBJ1-5, reads GAGVSQSPRYKVAKRGRDVALRCDSISGHVTLYWYRQTLGQGSEVLTYSQSDAQRDKSGRPSGRFSAERPERSVSTLKIQRTEQGDSAVYLCASSRPGQGSQPQHFGDGTRLSIL.

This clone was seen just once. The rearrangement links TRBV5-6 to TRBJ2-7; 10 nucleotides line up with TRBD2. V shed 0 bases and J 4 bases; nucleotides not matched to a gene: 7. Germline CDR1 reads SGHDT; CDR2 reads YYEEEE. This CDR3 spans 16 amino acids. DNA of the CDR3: TGTGCCAGCAGCTTGGGTGGTCTAGCGGGGGTGTACGAGCAGTACGTC. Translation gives CASSLGGLAGVYEQYV.

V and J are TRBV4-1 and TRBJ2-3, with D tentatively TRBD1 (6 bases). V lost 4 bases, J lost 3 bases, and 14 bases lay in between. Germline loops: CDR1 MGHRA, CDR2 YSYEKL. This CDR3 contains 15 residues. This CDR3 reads CASSLQGSETDTQYF. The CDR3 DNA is TGCGCCAGCAGCCTACAGGGATCTGAGACAGATACGCAGTATTTT.

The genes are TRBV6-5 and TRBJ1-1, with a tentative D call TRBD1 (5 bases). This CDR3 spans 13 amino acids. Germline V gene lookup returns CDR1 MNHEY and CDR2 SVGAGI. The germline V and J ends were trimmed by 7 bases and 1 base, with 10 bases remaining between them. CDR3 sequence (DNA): TGTGCCAGCATGTTCACAGGGAACACTGAAGCTTTCTTT. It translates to CASMFTGNTEAFF.

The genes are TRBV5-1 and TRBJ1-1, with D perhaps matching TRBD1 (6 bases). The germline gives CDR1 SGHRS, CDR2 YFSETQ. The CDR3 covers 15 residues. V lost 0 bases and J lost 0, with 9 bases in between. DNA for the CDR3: TGCGCCAGCAGCTTGGCCAGGGGTATGAACACTGAAGCTTTCTTT. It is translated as CASSLARGMNTEAFF.

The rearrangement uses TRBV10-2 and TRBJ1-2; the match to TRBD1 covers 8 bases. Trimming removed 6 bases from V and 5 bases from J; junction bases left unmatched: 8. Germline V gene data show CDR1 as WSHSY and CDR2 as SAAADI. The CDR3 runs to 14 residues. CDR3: CASSPDQGAYGYTF. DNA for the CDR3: TGCGCCAGCAGCCCTGATCAGGGGGCGTATGGCTACACCTTC.

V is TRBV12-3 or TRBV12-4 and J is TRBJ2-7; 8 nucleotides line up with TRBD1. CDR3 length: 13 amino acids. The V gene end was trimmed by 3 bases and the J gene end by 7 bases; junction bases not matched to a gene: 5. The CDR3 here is CASSFGQGVEQYV. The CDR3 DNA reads TGTGCCAGCAGTTTCGGACAGGGAGTGGAGCAGTACGTC.

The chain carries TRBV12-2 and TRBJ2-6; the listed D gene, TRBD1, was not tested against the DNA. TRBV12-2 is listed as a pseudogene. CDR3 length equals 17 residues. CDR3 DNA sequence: TGTGCGGAGTTTAGGGGCAGGGGGCCGTCTGGGGCCAACGTCCTGACTTTC. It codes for CAEFRGRGPSGANVLTF.

CDR3 coding DNA: TGTGCCTGGAGTCCTAGCGGGCTCCCGGATACGCAGTATTTT. Its translation: CAWSPSGLPDTQYF. The chain joins TRBV30 to TRBJ2-3; 8 bases fit TRBD2. There are 14 residues in the CDR3. In germline, CDR1 is GTSNPN, CDR2 SVGIG (reference sequence). V lost 2 bases to trimming and J lost 6 bases; unmatched junction nucleotides: 7.